Presented here are 10 T cell receptor beta chains from one specimen sequenced in a study of OX40 agonist ivuxolimab in advanced cancers. Sequencing used immunoSEQ multiplex PCR; TCRdb keeps in-frame clones, though not all of them. The sample consists of more than 60,000 clones, 87% of them appearing once. Sequencing used CD4+ or CD8+ T cells sorted from blood, obtained in a trial of the OX40 agonist ivuxolimab. These receptor sequences come from an adult with an advanced solid tumor such as melanoma, head and neck, liver or kidney cancer.

The rearrangement links TRBV5-1 to TRBJ1-4; TRBD1 matches 9 bases. Germline V CDR1 and CDR2: SGHRS, YFSETQ. The V segment lost 4 bases and the J segment 3 bases; nucleotides outside the gene matches: 4. The CDR3 extends over 15 amino acids. CDR3 DNA: TGCGCCAGCAGCGCACAGGGGGCGTCTAATGAAAAACTGTTTTTT. It yields the protein CASSAQGASNEKLFF.

This sequence joins TRBV2 and TRBJ2-1; 7 nucleotides line up with TRBD1. The CDR3 loop spans 14 amino acids. Germline V CDR1 and CDR2: SNHLY, FYNNEI. Trimming cost V 7 bases and J 7 bases; bases outside gene matches: 10. CDR3 DNA: TGTGCCAGCAACGGCAGGGGGTTCGCAAATGAGCAGTTCTTC. As protein: CASNGRGFANEQFF.

J is TRBJ2-5 and V is TRBV5-6; TRBD2 matches at 10 bases. V trimming: 0 bases; J trimming: 4 bases; junction bases outside the gene matches: 9. The CDR3 totals 17 residues. Germline V CDR1 and CDR2: SGHDT, YYEEEE. CDR3 sequence (DNA): TGTGCCAGCAGCTTGGTCGGCCTAGCGGGAGAGAGAGAGACCCAGTACTTC. Protein product: CASSLVGLAGERETQYF.

This chain links TRBV5-4 with TRBJ2-5, with 8 positions matching TRBD2. The length of the CDR3 is 14 residues. V lost 6 bases and J lost 5; bases outside the gene matches: 9. Germline V gene lookup returns CDR1 SGHNT and CDR2 YYREEE (reference sequence). Here the CDR3 reads CASTRAGVFETQYF. CDR3 coding DNA: TGTGCCAGCACCAGAGCGGGAGTATTTGAGACCCAGTACTTC.

V is TRBV27 and J is TRBJ2-1; 9 bases are shared with TRBD2. V dropped 1 base and J dropped 7; count of bases not matched to a gene: 5. CDR3 length equals 15 residues. Per germline, CDR1 MNHEY and CDR2 SMNVEV (reference sequence). The CDR3 is CASSLWLAGSNEQFF. The CDR3 DNA reads as TGTGCCAGCAGTTTATGGCTAGCGGGAAGTAATGAGCAGTTCTTC.

The rearrangement joins TRBV27 to TRBJ2-2, with D possibly being TRBD1 or TRBD2 (5 bases each). CDR1 and CDR2 (germline): MNHEY, SMNVEV (reference sequence). CDR3 size: 17 residues. V lost 6 bases and J lost 2, with 19 bases in between. CDR3 nucleotides: TGTGCCAGCAGGATGGGGGTCGACTACCCAAACACCGGGGAGCTGTTTTTT. Protein: CASRMGVDYPNTGELFF.

V usage is TRBV27 and J usage is TRBJ1-2; D perhaps matches TRBD1 (6 bases). CDR3 length: 14 residues. Germline CDR1 reads MNHEY; CDR2 reads SMNVEV (reference sequence). Between the trimmed V and J ends, which lost 7 bases and 8 bases, there was a span of 20 bases. Here the CDR3 DNA reads TGTGCCAGCAAGTCGGGGGCAGCCGCATTGGGCTACACCTTC. As protein: CASKSGAAALGYTF.

The J gene is TRBJ2-1, the V gene TRBV11-1; 9 bases agree with TRBD2. J lost 8 bases, V lost 6 bases, and 14 bases had no gene match. Germline CDR1 and CDR2: SGHAT and FQDESV (reference sequence). The CDR3 extends over 16 amino acids. The CDR3, as DNA: TGTGCCAGCAGTAGGGGGAAGCGGGAGGAGTGGGATGAGCAGTTCTTC. Translating gives CASSRGKREEWDEQFF.

The genes are TRBV28 and TRBJ2-2, with 10 bases aligning to TRBD2. The CDR3 length is 18 residues. Germline V gives CDR1 MDHEN, CDR2 SYDVKM. The J segment lost 4 bases and the V segment lost 7 bases, leaving 15 bases of the junction unmatched. The CDR3 sequence is CASKPPGTSAGGTGELFF. The CDR3 nucleotides read TGTGCCAGCAAACCCCCCGGGACTAGCGCTGGAGGCACCGGGGAGCTGTTTTTT.

DNA for the CDR3: TGCGCCAGCAGCAATTCCGGGACTAGCAGCTACGAGCAGTACTTC. It specifies CASSNSGTSSYEQYF. The chain combines TRBV5-1 with TRBJ2-7; 9 bases match TRBD2. The germline CDR1 and CDR2 sequences are SGHRS and YFSETQ. The J segment lost 3 bases and the V segment lost 4 bases, leaving 8 bases of the junction unmatched. This CDR3 has 15 residues.